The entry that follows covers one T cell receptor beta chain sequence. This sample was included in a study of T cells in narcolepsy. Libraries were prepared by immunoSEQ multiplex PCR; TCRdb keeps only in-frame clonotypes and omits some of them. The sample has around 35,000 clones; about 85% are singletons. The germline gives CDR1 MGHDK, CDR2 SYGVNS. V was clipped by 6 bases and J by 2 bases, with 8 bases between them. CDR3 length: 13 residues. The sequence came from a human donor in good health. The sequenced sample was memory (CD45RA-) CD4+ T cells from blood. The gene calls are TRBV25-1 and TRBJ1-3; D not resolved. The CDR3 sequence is CASSSSTGNTIYF. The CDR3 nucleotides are TGTGCCAGCAGCTCATCAACTGGAAACACCATATATTTT. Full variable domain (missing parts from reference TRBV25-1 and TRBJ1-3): EADIYQTPRYLVIGTGKKITLECSQTMGHDKMYWYQQDPGMELHLIHYSYGVNSTEKGDLSSESTVSRIRTEHFPLTLESARPSHTSQYLCASSSSTGNTIYFGEGSWLTVV.